This is a list of T cell receptor beta chains from one sample in a study of blood T cell repertoires in COVID-19. Only in-frame clones appear in the TCRdb table, and some are missing; sequencing was by immunoSEQ multiplex PCR. The sample holds about 110,000 clones; 55% to 75% are singletons and the top ten take about 1.8%. The sequenced material came from peripheral blood. The receptors derive from a woman aged 40 to 50 with acute or convalescent COVID-19. The CDR3 runs from the conserved cysteine through the conserved F or W.

J gene | V gene | CDR3 protein
TRBJ1-1 | TRBV10-3 | CAIRGTEMNTEAFF
TRBJ2-1 | TRBV7-2 | CASSLVGSGGAHEQFF
TRBJ2-7 | TRBV3-1/TRBV3-2 | CASSFGLAGGSEQYF
TRBJ1-4 | TRBV9 | CASSPFGGSNEKLFF
TRBJ1-5 | TRBV3-1/TRBV3-2 | CASSQDLGNSNQPQHF
TRBJ1-6 | TRBV28 | CASAHVVEQSSYNSPLHF
TRBJ2-1 | TRBV7-2 | CASSLLGASGSYNEQFF
TRBJ2-7 | TRBV7-2 | CASSLAQGVEQYF
TRBJ2-1 | TRBV5-4 | CASSFGGGGSNEQFF
TRBJ2-5 | TRBV5-1 | CASSETSGGVVETQYF
TRBJ1-2 | TRBV5-4 | CASSLGLDYGYTF
TRBJ2-1 | TRBV2 | CASSEGLAGGHNEQFF
TRBJ2-3 | TRBV29-1 | CSVPIGGVGTDTQYF
TRBJ1-2 | TRBV2 | CASWTELNYGYTF
TRBJ1-4 | TRBV4-3 | CASSQYNFGTENEKLFF
TRBJ2-5 | TRBV9 | CASSPKGGGGETQYF
TRBJ2-7 | TRBV5-4 | CASSLERDRVMEQYF